The rows below give T cell receptor beta chains drawn from one sample of a study of blood T cell repertoires in COVID-19. Sequenced by immunoSEQ multiplex PCR; TCRdb stores in-frame clones only, minus some. The sample has 200,000 to 300,000 clones, about 87% seen once. The sequenced sample consisted of peripheral blood. The receptor source for this set is a woman aged 70 to 79 with active or convalescent COVID-19. CDR3s include the opening cysteine and the closing phenylalanine or tryptophan. A D gene is named only where the DNA matches it firmly. For some rows the clone size is stated as once, few or many, or as a class when expanded; others skip it.

TGTGCCAGCAGTATAGGGAGGGGGTCCTACGAGCAGTACTTC,CASSIGRGSYEQYF,TRBV11-3,TRBJ2-7,-,14,-
TGTGCCACCAGTGATTTTAGTGGGGGGACAGGACTCTATGGCTACACCTTC,CATSDFSGGTGLYGYTF,TRBV24-1,TRBJ1-2,few,17,TRBD1
TGTGCCAGCAGCCAAGTCATAACAGGGGAAGCTTTCTTT,CASSQVITGEAFF,TRBV14,TRBJ1-1,-,13,-
TGTGCCAGTAGTATGGATAGCGGGGGGGCCAATTCCTACAATGAGCAGTTCTTC,CASSMDSGGANSYNEQFF,TRBV19,TRBJ2-1,once,18,TRBD2
TGTGCCAGCAGCCCGGTCCTCCGGGGCACAGATACGCAGTATTTT,CASSPVLRGTDTQYF,TRBV3-1/TRBV3-2,TRBJ2-3,-,15,-
TGTGCCAGCAGCCGAACGCGGGGTACCTATGGCTACACCTTC,CASSRTRGTYGYTF,TRBV5-6,TRBJ1-2,-,14,-
TGCAGTGCTCCAGACACTGAAGCTTTCTTT,CSAPDTEAFF,TRBV20-1,TRBJ1-1,-,10,-
TGTGCCAGCGGAACAGGGGGACTATCTGGAAACACCATATATTTT,CASGTGGLSGNTIYF,TRBV6-5,TRBJ1-3,-,15,TRBD1
TGTGCCAGCAGTCCCCCCGGGGGTGGTGGCTACACCTTC,CASSPPGGGGYTF,TRBV27,TRBJ1-2,once,13,-
TGCAGCGTTGAACTTTTGCGGACTGAAGCTTTCTTT,CSVELLRTEAFF,TRBV29-1,TRBJ1-1,few,12,-
TGTGCCAGCAGGAAGGGGGCCGAGCTTTGGGATGAGCAGTTCTTC,CASRKGAELWDEQFF,TRBV5-5,TRBJ2-1,-,15,TRBD1
TGCAGTGCTAGTTTGGGACAGGGGGTTTATGGCTACACCTTC,CSASLGQGVYGYTF,TRBV20-1,TRBJ1-2,-,14,TRBD1
TGCGCCAGCAGCTCCCGGGGGGCTGGGTACGAGCAGTACTTC,CASSSRGAGYEQYF,TRBV5-1,TRBJ2-7,once,14,-
TGTGCCAGCAGCAATGACACCATGCGGGATCAGCCCCAGCATTTT,CASSNDTMRDQPQHF,TRBV11-3,TRBJ1-5,-,15,-
TGTGCCAGCAGTGGGGGGGGCGTCGGATCACCCCTCCACTTT,CASSGGGVGSPLHF,TRBV2,TRBJ1-6,few,14,-
TGTGCCAGTAGTATAGTAGCGGGGCCTTCGTCCTACGAGCAGTACTTC,CASSIVAGPSSYEQYF,TRBV19,TRBJ2-7,-,16,TRBD2
TGTGCCAGCAGCCAAAGACAGGGGCTCGGTAATTCACCCCTCCACTTT,CASSQRQGLGNSPLHF,TRBV14,TRBJ1-6,-,16,TRBD1
TGCGCCAGCAGCTTGACGGGGTCTAGCACAGATACGCAGTATTTT,CASSLTGSSTDTQYF,TRBV5-1,TRBJ2-3,-,15,-
TGTGCCAGCAGCCAGGGACTTGAAGAGACCCAGTACTTC,CASSQGLEETQYF,TRBV5-4,TRBJ2-5,-,13,-
TGTGCCAGTAGTATCACTACATATGAGAATGAAAAACTGTTTTTT,CASSITTYENEKLFF,TRBV19,TRBJ1-4,once,15,-
TGTGCCAGCAGCCAACGTCGAGGGGGGGCCTACAATGAGCAGTTCTTC,CASSQRRGGAYNEQFF,TRBV3-1/TRBV3-2,TRBJ2-1,-,16,-
TGCGCCAGCAGCGATCAGAGGGATACGCAGTATTTT,CASSDQRDTQYF,TRBV5-1,TRBJ2-3,-,12,-
TGTGCCAGCTCCCCGATTGAGGGGGACGAGCAGTACTTC,CASSPIEGDEQYF,TRBV18,TRBJ2-7,-,13,-
TGTGCCAGCAGTCTGCAGGGGACGGGTCAGCCCCAGCATTTT,CASSLQGTGQPQHF,TRBV7-2,TRBJ1-5,-,14,-
TGTGCCACCAAGGGACTTCAGTACACTGAAGCTTTCTTT,CATKGLQYTEAFF,TRBV6-5,TRBJ1-1,-,13,-
TGTGCCAGCACCAACGGAGGGACTTATAATTCACCCCTCCACTTT,CASTNGGTYNSPLHF,TRBV11-2,TRBJ1-6,-,15,-
TGTGCCAGCAGTTTAGCGCAGGGGGCAGGCTACACCTTC,CASSLAQGAGYTF,TRBV12-3/TRBV12-4,TRBJ1-2,-,13,TRBD1
TGTGCCAGCAGCCCTTCGAAGGGGTCGAACACTGAAGCTTTCTTT,CASSPSKGSNTEAFF,TRBV5-4,TRBJ1-1,few,15,-
TGTGCCAGCGGGAAGGGGGCGGGTGTTCAAGCTTTCTTT,CASGKGAGVQAFF,TRBV3-1/TRBV3-2,TRBJ1-1,-,13,TRBD1
TGTGCCAGCAGCACCCGGACAGGATCATACTATGGCTACACCTTC,CASSTRTGSYYGYTF,TRBV7-9,TRBJ1-2,-,15,TRBD1
TGTGCCACCAGCCCTAGCGGGGGACGTTACAATGAGCAGTTCTTC,CATSPSGGRYNEQFF,TRBV24-1,TRBJ2-1,-,15,TRBD2
TGTGCCAGCAGTGAATTAACGGTTCGAACCTATGGCTACACCTTC,CASSELTVRTYGYTF,TRBV6-1,TRBJ1-2,few,15,-
TGTGCCAGCAGCGCCCACAGGGGGGGAGGTGAAAAACTGTTTTTT,CASSAHRGGGEKLFF,TRBV7-6,TRBJ1-4,-,15,TRBD1
TGTGCCAGCAGCGAGGAGGGCAGCAATCAGCCCCAGCATTTT,CASSEEGSNQPQHF,TRBV6-4,TRBJ1-5,-,14,-
TGTGCCAGCAGCTACAAGTTTCTTTCTTTCTCTGAGACCCAGTACTTC,CASSYKFLSFSETQYF,TRBV3-1/TRBV3-2,TRBJ2-5,-,16,-
TGTGCCACCAGCACACGAGGTGAGCAGTTCTTC,CATSTRGEQFF,TRBV15,TRBJ2-1,-,11,-
TGTGCCAGTAGTTCCTACTTGAACACTGAAGCTTTCTTT,CASSSYLNTEAFF,TRBV19,TRBJ1-1,-,13,-